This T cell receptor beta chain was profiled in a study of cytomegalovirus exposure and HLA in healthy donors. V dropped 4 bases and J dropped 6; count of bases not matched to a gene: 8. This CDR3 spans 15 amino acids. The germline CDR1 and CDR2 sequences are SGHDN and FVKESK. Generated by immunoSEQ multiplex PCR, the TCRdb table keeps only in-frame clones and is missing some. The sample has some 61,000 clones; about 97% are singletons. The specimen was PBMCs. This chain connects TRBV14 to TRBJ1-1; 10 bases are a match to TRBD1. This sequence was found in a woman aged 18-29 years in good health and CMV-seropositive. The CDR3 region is CASSLRQGAASEAFF. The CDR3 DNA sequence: TGTGCCAGCAGCCTCCGACAGGGGGCCGCTTCTGAAGCTTTCTTT.